A selection of T cell receptor beta chains follows, all from one sample in a study of cytomegalovirus exposure and HLA in healthy donors. Clones were read by immunoSEQ multiplex PCR, and TCRdb kept only the in-frame ones, dropping some. The sample includes about 210,000 clones, about 80% seen only once; the top ten take roughly 1.9%. Sequencing input: PBMCs. The receptors were gathered from a male donor in good health and CMV-seronegative. Both conserved end residues are part of each CDR3. A D gene is named only where the DNA matches it firmly. For some rows the clone size is stated as once, few or many, or as a class when expanded; others skip it.

D gene	CDR3 length	clone size	V gene	J gene	CDR3 protein	CDR3 DNA
-	16	-	TRBV5-6	TRBJ1-5	CASSLGGGAYNQPQHF	TGTGCCAGCAGCTTGGGTGGAGGGGCGTACAATCAGCCCCAGCATTTT
TRBD2	13	-	TRBV7-3	TRBJ2-1	CASSGSSYNEQFF	TGTGCCAGTAGCGGGAGCTCCTACAATGAGCAGTTCTTC
-	11	-	TRBV9	TRBJ1-2	CASSTRDGYTF	TGTGCCAGCAGCACACGGGATGGCTACACCTTC
-	13	-	TRBV6-5	TRBJ1-2	CASRLLANYGYTF	TGTGCCAGCAGACTACTTGCTAACTATGGCTACACCTTC
TRBD2	17	-	TRBV9	TRBJ2-3	CASSVAGGLSSTDTQYF	TGTGCCAGCAGCGTAGCGGGGGGACTATCTAGCACAGATACGCAGTATTTT
-	12	-	TRBV27	TRBJ2-3	CASSRASDTQYF	TGTGCCAGCAGCCGCGCCTCTGATACGCAGTATTTT
TRBD2	14	-	TRBV15	TRBJ2-7	CATSRETSGYEQYF	TGTGCCACCAGCAGGGAGACTAGCGGCTACGAGCAGTACTTC
-	14	-	TRBV27	TRBJ1-2	CASSLNKANYGYTF	TGTGCCAGCAGTTTAAACAAAGCTAACTATGGCTACACCTTC
-	14	-	TRBV6-5	TRBJ2-7	CASSYRDTDYEQYF	TGTGCCAGCAGTTACAGGGACACTGACTACGAGCAGTACTTC
TRBD2	15	-	TRBV13	TRBJ2-7	CASSPPPGGPYEQYF	TGTGCCAGCAGCCCCCCTCCGGGAGGTCCCTACGAGCAGTACTTC
-	14	-	TRBV27	TRBJ1-6	CASSLGFGGSPLHF	TGTGCCAGCAGCCTGGGCTTTGGCGGGTCACCCCTCCACTTT
TRBD2	15	-	TRBV19	TRBJ2-1	CATGTSGRRNNEQFF	TGTGCCACCGGGACTAGCGGGAGAAGGAACAATGAGCAGTTCTTC
-	11	-	TRBV5-5	TRBJ2-7	CASNRVGEQYF	TGTGCCAGCAACAGGGTGGGCGAGCAGTACTTC
-	18	once	TRBV15	TRBJ1-3	CATSRDGGGTHSGNTIYF	TGTGCCACCAGCAGAGATGGGGGAGGGACCCACTCTGGAAACACCATATATTTT
-	14	-	TRBV2	TRBJ2-7	CASSGAPMAYEQYF	TGTGCCAGCAGTGGGGCCCCGATGGCCTACGAGCAGTACTTC
TRBD1	14	-	TRBV7-9	TRBJ2-3	CASSYRGGTDTQYF	TGTGCCAGCAGCTACAGGGGGGGCACAGATACGCAGTATTTT